The text below deals with one T cell receptor (beta chain). V was shortened by 7 bases and J by 7 bases, with 20 bases between the two germline ends. Germline assignment: CDR1 MNHEY and CDR2 SVGAGI. The CDR3 spans 15 residues. The data were produced by immunoSEQ multiplex PCR, yet TCRdb's version contains in-frame clones alone and is incomplete. Seen here are around 150,000 clones, over 85% observed once, and the top ten hold 2%. The data were obtained in a study of blood T cell repertoires in COVID-19. Material for sequencing was peripheral blood. The chain links TRBV6-5 to TRBJ1-5; TRBD1 might be the D (6 bases). This TCR was recovered from an older woman with COVID-19, enrolled during active disease. CDR3 in DNA: TGTGCCAGCACCATTAGCGGGGGCCTGGGGCAGCCCCAGCATTTT. This codes for CASTISGGLGQPQHF.